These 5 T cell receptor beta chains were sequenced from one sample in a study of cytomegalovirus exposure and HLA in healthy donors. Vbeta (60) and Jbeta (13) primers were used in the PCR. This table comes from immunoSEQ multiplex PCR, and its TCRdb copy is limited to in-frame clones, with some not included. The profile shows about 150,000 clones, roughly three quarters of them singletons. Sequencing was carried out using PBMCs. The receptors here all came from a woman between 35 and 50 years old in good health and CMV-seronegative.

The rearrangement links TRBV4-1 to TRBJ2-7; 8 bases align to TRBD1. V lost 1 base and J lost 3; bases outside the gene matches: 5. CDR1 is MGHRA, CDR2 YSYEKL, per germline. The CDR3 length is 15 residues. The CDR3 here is CASSQVGDRSYEQYF. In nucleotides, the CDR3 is TGCGCCAGCAGCCAAGTGGGGGACAGGAGCTACGAGCAGTACTTC.

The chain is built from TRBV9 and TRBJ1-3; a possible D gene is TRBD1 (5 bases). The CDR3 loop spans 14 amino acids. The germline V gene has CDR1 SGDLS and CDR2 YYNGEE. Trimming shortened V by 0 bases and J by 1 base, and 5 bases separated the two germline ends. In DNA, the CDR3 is TGTGCCAGCAGCGTAGCAGGGTCTGGAAACACCATATATTTT. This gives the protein CASSVAGSGNTIYF.

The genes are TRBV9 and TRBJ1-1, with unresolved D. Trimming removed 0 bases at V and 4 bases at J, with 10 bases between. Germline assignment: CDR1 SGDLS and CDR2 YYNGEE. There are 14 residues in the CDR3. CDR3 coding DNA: TGTGCCAGCAGCGTAGCTTTGGACTCCACTGAAGCTTTCTTT. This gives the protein CASSVALDSTEAFF.

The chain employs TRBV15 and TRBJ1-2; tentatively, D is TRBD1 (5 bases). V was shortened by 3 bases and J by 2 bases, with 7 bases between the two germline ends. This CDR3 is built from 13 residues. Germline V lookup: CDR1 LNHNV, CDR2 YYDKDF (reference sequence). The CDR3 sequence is CATSSQGNYGYTF. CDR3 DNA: TGTGCCACCAGCAGTCAGGGAAACTATGGCTACACCTTC.

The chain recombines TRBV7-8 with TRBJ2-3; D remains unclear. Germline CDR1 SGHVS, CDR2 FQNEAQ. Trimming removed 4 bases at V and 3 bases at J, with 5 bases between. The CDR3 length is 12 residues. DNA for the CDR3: TGTGCCAGCAGCTCAAATACAGATACGCAGTATTTT. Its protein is CASSSNTDTQYF.